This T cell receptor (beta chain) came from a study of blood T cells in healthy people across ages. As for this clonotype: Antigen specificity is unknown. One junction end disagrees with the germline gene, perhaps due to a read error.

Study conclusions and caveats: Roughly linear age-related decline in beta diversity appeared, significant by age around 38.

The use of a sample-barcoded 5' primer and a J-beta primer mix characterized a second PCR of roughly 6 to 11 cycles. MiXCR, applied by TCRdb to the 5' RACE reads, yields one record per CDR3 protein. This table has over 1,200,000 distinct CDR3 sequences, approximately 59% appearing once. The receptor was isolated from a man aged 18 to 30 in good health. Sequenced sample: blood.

This CDR3 reads CASSLIGSSYEQYF. The CDR3 region has the DNA TGCGCCAGCAGCTTGATCGGTAGCTCCTACGAGCAGTACTTC. The rearrangement joins TRBV27 to TRBJ2-7; no reliable D call. Germline CDR1 and CDR2: MNHEY and SMNVEV (reference sequence). The CDR3 has 14 residues.